This T cell receptor beta chain originates from a study of blood T cell repertoires in COVID-19. Study overall: The analysed material was cDNA or gDNA that came from T cells, B-cell-depleted T cells, or PBMCs.

Original handling: Amplification of reference gene primers was used by the study to estimate nucleated cell counts. The data were produced by immunoSEQ multiplex PCR, yet TCRdb's version contains in-frame clones alone and is incomplete. V and J calls and clone size are those listed in that table; D and trimming were worked out from the DNA. Here the sample spans about 290,000 clones, around 90% being singletons. The V gene's germline CDR1 is LGHDT and CDR2 YNNKEL (reference sequence). V shed 1 base and J shed 2 bases, with 13 bases lying between them. The CDR3 consists of 16 residues. Participant ages covered about 18 to 89 years across about two dozen US areas. Either two negative PCRs, clearance, or symptom resolution qualified Cohort 3 donors as recovered.

The sequence was collected from a middle-aged woman who had recovered from COVID-19. The sample comprised PBMCs or T cells enriched from blood (not recorded which). The chain has TRBV3-1 (or the pseudogene TRBV3-2) and TRBJ2-3; no definite D call. CDR3 loop: CASSQAPGLHTDTQYF. The CDR3 region has the DNA TGTGCCAGCAGCCAAGCCCCAGGATTACACACAGATACGCAGTATTTT.